The 27 T cell receptor beta chains below were found in one sample sequenced in a study of T cells in Graves' hyperthyroidism and ophthalmopathy. Researchers amplified the TCR beta CDR3 regions from RNA transcripts. The primer set for the first-round RT-PCR of the TCR CDR3 was HTBI. TCRdb independently ran MiXCR on the multiplex PCR reads; one entry per CDR3 protein. The table shows fewer than 750,000 distinct CDR3 sequences, with roughly 14% occurring only once. The sample was blood. These receptors all stem from a woman in her forties or fifties with Graves' ophthalmopathy.

This clonotype was detected many times. The J gene is TRBJ2-3, the V gene TRBV7-6; the match to TRBD2 covers 9 bases. V shed 1 base and J 3 bases; nucleotides not matched to a gene: 8. This CDR3 is built from 17 residues. CDR1 is SGHVS and CDR2 is FNYEAQ in the germline V gene. The CDR3 region has the DNA TGTGCCAGCAGCTTAGTTCCGGGCCTAGCGGGGACAGATACGCAGTATTTT. This codes for CASSLVPGLAGTDTQYF.

This clonotype occurred many times. V and J are TRBV15 and TRBJ2-7, with 7 bases fitting TRBD1. CDR1 is LNHNV, CDR2 YYDKDF, per germline (reference sequence). This CDR3 has 13 residues. The ends lost 3 bases at V and 3 bases at J; junction bases unmatched: 2. CDR3 region: CATSRDRIYEQYF. DNA of the CDR3: TGTGCCACCAGCAGGGACAGGATCTACGAGCAGTACTTC.

A note on this clonotype: A much larger clone is a single base away; this may be a read error. The rearrangement uses TRBV27 and TRBJ2-5; 13 bases fit TRBD2. The CDR3 has 16 amino acids. Trimming at V came to 11 bases and at J to 2 bases, leaving 11 bases not matched to a gene. Per the germline V gene, CDR1 is MNHEY and CDR2 is SMNVEV (reference sequence). The CDR3 here is CAGTHTGLAGQETQYF. The CDR3 coding sequence is TGTGCCGGCACCCACACGGGACTAGCGGGACAAGAGACCCAGTACTTC.

This clonotype appeared many times. The chain has TRBV7-2 and TRBJ1-5; the D is unclear. CDR1 is SGHTA and CDR2 is FQGNSA in the germline V gene. V gave up 1 base and J gave up 0 bases, with 10 bases separating them. This CDR3 region has 16 residues. The CDR3 sequence: CASSLVGEVSNQPQHF. The CDR3 region has the DNA TGTGCCAGCAGCTTAGTTGGGGAAGTTAGCAATCAGCCCCAGCATTTT.

This chain links TRBV2 with TRBJ2-7; TRBD2 matches at 14 bases. CDR3 size: 18 residues. The germline V gene has CDR1 SNHLY and CDR2 FYNNEI. Trimming at V came to 6 bases and at J to 0 bases, leaving 10 bases not matched to a gene. DNA for the CDR3: TGTGCCAGCAGATTGACTAGCGGGAGGGATAGGAGCTCCTACGAGCAGTACTTC. This gives the protein CASRLTSGRDRSSYEQYF.

This clonotype was detected only a few times. V is TRBV7-9 and J is TRBJ1-2; TRBD1 might be the D (5 bases). The CDR3 has 14 residues. Trimming stripped 7 bases from V and 2 bases from J, with 14 bases between. The germline V gene has CDR1 SEHNR and CDR2 FQNEAQ (reference sequence). The chain's CDR3 is CASTSPEGNYGYTF. As DNA, the CDR3 is TGTGCCAGCACCTCGCCTGAGGGGAACTATGGCTACACCTTC.

The chain recombines TRBV20-1 with TRBJ2-1; D gene unclear. Trimming took off 2 bases at V and 2 bases at J, with 10 bases between the two ends. There are 14 residues in the CDR3. CDR1 and CDR2 from the germline V gene are DFQATT and SNEGSKA (reference sequence). CDR3: CSARRLNTYNEQFF. The DNA for the CDR3 is TGCAGTGCTAGACGGTTAAATACCTACAATGAGCAGTTCTTC.

This clonotype appeared many times. The chain has TRBV7-9 and TRBJ1-1; the D is unclear. The germline CDR1 and CDR2 sequences are SEHNR and FQNEAQ (reference sequence). V was shortened by 2 bases and J by 1 base, with 8 bases between the two germline ends. This CDR3 has 14 residues. This CDR3 reads CASSLKSQNTEAFF. CDR3 DNA: TGTGCCAGCAGCTTAAAGTCGCAGAACACTGAAGCTTTCTTT.

At least ten counts were recorded for this clonotype. V and J are TRBV3-1 and TRBJ2-3; D is unclear. Per the germline V gene, CDR1 is LGHDT and CDR2 is YNNKEL (reference sequence). Trimming cost V 3 bases and J 3 bases, with 4 bases left between them. This CDR3 region has 12 residues. The CDR3 sequence is CASSQKTDTQYF. The CDR3 DNA follows: TGTGCCAGCAGCCAGAAGACAGATACGCAGTATTTT.

This clonotype was observed many times. The V call is TRBV27, the J call TRBJ1-2; 7 bases fit TRBD1. The CDR3 covers 13 residues. Unmatched junction bases numbered 4, after V lost 3 bases and J lost 6 bases. CDR1 is MNHEY and CDR2 is SMNVEV in the germline V gene (reference sequence). The CDR3 here is CASSFPGGNGYTF. The CDR3 DNA reads TGTGCCAGCAGTTTTCCAGGGGGTAATGGCTACACCTTC.

This clonotype occurred many times. The gene calls are TRBV28 and TRBJ2-7; D remains ambiguous. Germline CDR1 MDHEN, CDR2 SYDVKM. Trimming cost V 4 bases and J 1 base, with 8 bases left between them. CDR3 length: 13 residues. The CDR3 sequence is CASSSVRSYEQYF. DNA of the CDR3: TGTGCCAGCAGTTCGGTCAGATCCTACGAGCAGTACTTC. The full variable domain, in which reference TRBV28 and TRBJ2-7 provide the parts outside the CDR3, is DVKVTQSSRYLVKRTGEKVFLECVQDMDHENMFWYRQDPGLGLRLIYFSYDVKMKEKGDIPEGYSVSREKKERFSLILESASTNQTSMYLCASSSVRSYEQYFGPGTRLTVT.

In its sample, this clonotype was seen a few times. The chain combines TRBV4-3 with TRBJ2-1; no clear D gene. The CDR3 is 13 amino acids. Germline assignment: CDR1 LGHNA and CDR2 YSLEER. Trimming removed 8 bases from V and 5 bases from J, with 13 bases in between. The CDR3 loop reads CASAEESDNEQFF. The CDR3 DNA reads TGCGCCAGCGCCGAGGAATCCGACAATGAGCAGTTCTTC.

This clonotype was found many times. The genes are TRBV3-1 and TRBJ1-1; D is uncertain. Trimming left V 4 bases short and J 1 base short, with 4 bases between. Germline-derived CDR1 and CDR2 are LGHDT and YNNKEL (reference sequence). The CDR3 contains 12 residues. The CDR3 here is CASSRRNTEAFF. The CDR3 DNA reads as TGTGCCAGCAGCCGGAGGAACACTGAAGCTTTCTTT.

The chain carries TRBV15 and TRBJ1-5; possible D gene TRBD1, 6 bases. Germline-derived CDR1 and CDR2 are LNHNV and YYDKDF (reference sequence). The CDR3 totals 15 residues. Trimming pared 0 bases from V and 6 bases from J, leaving 12 bases between. The CDR3 loop reads CATSRDRGGGQPQHF. Here the CDR3 DNA reads TGTGCCACCAGCAGAGATAGGGGGGGGGGTCAGCCCCAGCATTTT.

There are a few counts of this clonotype. The genes are TRBV5-1 and TRBJ2-7, with 9 bases that match TRBD2. With 0 bases clipped from V and 3 bases from J, the junction kept 13 bases outside the gene matches. There are 18 residues in the CDR3. Germline loops: CDR1 SGHRS, CDR2 YFSETQ. The CDR3 here is CASSLAGASGDDNYEQYF. The DNA for the CDR3 is TGCGCCAGCAGCTTGGCCGGGGCTAGCGGGGACGACAACTACGAGCAGTACTTC.

Points on this clonotype: A read error is possible here, since a much larger clone lies one base away. The chain carries TRBV2 and TRBJ2-1, with TRBD2 identical over 10 bases. The CDR3 runs to 15 residues. Germline V gene data show CDR1 as SNHLY and CDR2 as FYNNEI. The CDR3 nucleotides read TGTGCCAGCAGTGACGGGACTAGCGACTACAATGGGCAGTTCTTC. Residues: CASSDGTSDYNGQFF. Full variable domain (remainder filled in from reference TRBV2 and TRBJ2-1): EPEVTQTPSHQVTQMGQEVILRCVPISNHLYFYWYRQILGQKVEFLVSFYNNEISEKSEIFDDQFSVERPDGSNFTLKIRSTKLEDSAMYFCASSDGTSDYNGQFFGPGTRLTVL.

The sample holds a few counts of this clonotype. This chain connects TRBV7-6 to TRBJ2-1; the match to TRBD2 covers 7 bases. The CDR3 spans 16 residues. From germline, CDR1 is SGHVS and CDR2 FNYEAQ. The V gene end was trimmed by 6 bases and the J gene end by 0 bases; junction bases not matched to a gene: 8. This CDR3 is CASRRSGPSSYNEQFF. As DNA, the CDR3 is TGTGCCAGCAGACGTAGCGGGCCGAGCTCCTACAATGAGCAGTTCTTC.

This clonotype occurred many times. The rearrangement uses TRBV28 and TRBJ2-7; 11 nucleotides agree with TRBD2. CDR1 and CDR2 from the germline V gene are MDHEN and SYDVKM. V shed 6 bases, J shed 2 bases, and the junction held 3 bases outside the gene matches. The CDR3 consists of 14 residues. The chain's CDR3 is CASRDSGRAYEQYF. The CDR3 DNA reads as TGTGCCAGCAGGGATAGCGGGAGGGCCTACGAGCAGTACTTC.

J is TRBJ1-2 and V is TRBV7-2; no firm D call. Germline CDR1 reads SGHTA; CDR2 reads FQGNSA. The CDR3 consists of 13 residues. The ends were cut back, 1 base at V and 7 bases at J, with 10 bases in the middle. CDR3 amino acids: CASSLGRSGGYTF. The CDR3 DNA is TGTGCCAGCAGCTTAGGCAGGTCGGGTGGCTACACCTTC.

This clonotype was counted ten times or more. The gene calls are TRBV11-1 and TRBJ2-3; D not certain. Germline loops: CDR1 SGHAT, CDR2 FQDESV (reference sequence). Trimming took 3 bases from V and 3 from J, leaving 7 bases between them. The CDR3 totals 13 residues. Here the CDR3 reads CASSFGATDTQYF. The CDR3 coding sequence is TGTGCCAGCAGCTTCGGAGCGACAGATACGCAGTATTTT.

This clonotype was counted ten times or more. CDR3 nucleotides: TGTGCCAGCAGCCCCCATGCGGGAGGCACCGGGGAGCTGTTTTTT. Encoded protein: CASSPHAGGTGELFF. The V gene is TRBV6-2 or TRBV6-3, the J gene TRBJ2-2; 8 positions match TRBD2. CDR1 is MNHEY, CDR2 SVGEGT, per germline. The V gene end was trimmed by 6 bases and the J gene end by 4 bases; junction bases not matched to a gene: 7. The CDR3 totals 15 residues.

This clonotype came up many times. The CDR3 reads CSVRTSGLSYNEQFF. For the CDR3, the DNA is TGCAGCGTGCGGACTAGCGGGTTATCCTACAATGAGCAGTTCTTC. V usage is TRBV29-1 and J usage is TRBJ2-1, with 11 bases lining up with TRBD2. The germline CDR1 and CDR2 sequences are SQVTM and ANQGSEA. CDR3 length: 15 residues. After removal of 6 bases from V and 1 base from J, the junction contained 5 bases not matched to a gene.

This clonotype has at least ten counts. The chain links TRBV5-1 to TRBJ2-3; possibly TRBD2 for D (6 bases). CDR3 length: 15 amino acids. Germline assignment: CDR1 SGHRS and CDR2 YFSETQ. Trimming stripped 0 bases from V and 7 bases from J, with 15 bases between. CDR3 DNA sequence: TGCGCCAGCAGCTTGGCCGAAGCGGGCTGGAATACGCAGTATTTT. Its protein product is CASSLAEAGWNTQYF.

This clonotype was recorded many times. The chain couples TRBV5-1 to TRBJ2-1; TRBD1 agrees at 7 bases. With 3 bases clipped from V and 2 bases from J, the junction kept 5 bases outside the gene matches. CDR1 and CDR2 (germline): SGHRS, YFSETQ. The CDR3 has 15 residues. DNA for the CDR3: TGCGCCAGCAGCTCTGGGACAGAACCCTACAATGAGCAGTTCTTC. Translation gives CASSSGTEPYNEQFF.

This clonotype was recorded a few times. The V gene is TRBV20-1, the J gene TRBJ1-3, with D tentatively TRBD1 (5 bases). This CDR3 comprises 13 residues. Germline-derived CDR1 and CDR2 are DFQATT and SNEGSKA (reference sequence). With 3 bases removed from V and 7 bases from J, the gap between germline ends came to 13 bases. CDR3 region: CSASLREGNTIYF. The CDR3 coding sequence is TGCAGTGCTAGCCTCAGGGAGGGGAACACCATATATTTT.

The chain joins TRBV6-2 or TRBV6-3 to TRBJ2-3, with TRBD1 identical over 7 bases. The CDR3 is made up of 13 amino acids. Trimming took 6 bases from V and 4 from J; bases not matched to a gene: 4. CDR1 and CDR2 from the germline V gene are MNHEY and SVGEGT. The CDR3 sequence: CASSWDSPDTQYF. The CDR3 coding sequence is TGTGCCAGCAGCTGGGACAGTCCAGATACGCAGTATTTT.

This clonotype was seen only a few times. This sequence joins TRBV9 and TRBJ2-5; the match to TRBD1 covers 7 bases. The ends lost 3 bases at V and 2 bases at J; junction bases unmatched: 10. CDR3 length: 16 residues. The V gene's germline CDR1 is SGDLS and CDR2 YYNGEE. CDR3 nucleotide sequence: TGTGCCAGCAGCGCACTACAGGGGCAACGACAAGAGACCCAGTACTTC. Its protein is CASSALQGQRQETQYF.